This TCR beta chain was sequenced in a study of cytomegalovirus exposure and HLA in healthy donors (dated by TCRdb to about 2017). About the investigation overall: An earlier analysis of around 600 of the donors reported roughly 300 Gb of sequence data and around 120 million unique TCR beta sequences from approximately 180 million T cells. Of the approximately 400 genotyped donors, 80% to 90% were placed in the genetic ancestry cluster associated with self-reported Caucasian donors. Besides the first cohort of approximately 710 subjects, a separate validation cohort made up of 95 to 150 different subjects was used. Rather than drawing on any new phenotypic data, the later analysis identified candidate immune exposures from TCR beta sequences and the way those sequences occurred across donors. Donor age, sex, ethnicity and CMV serostatus were collected together with the repertoire data. To predict cytomegalovirus infection status, the study combined high-throughput TCR immunosequencing, statistical association of individual TCRs with disease status, and machine learning. The T cell repertoires of 666 subjects were profiled by immunosequencing and related to cytomegalovirus serostatus. HLA typing included class I and class II loci at four-digit resolution. A later genetic analysis took genome-wide SNP genotypes for about 60% of the roughly 670 donors and used that subset as a discovery cohort. The study aimed to test whether signatures of past pathogen exposure could be identified by cataloging public T cell receptors. Among approximately 370 genotyped donors of the cohort, an average of roughly 230,000 unique TCR beta nucleotide sequences was sequenced per donor, of which approximately 18% were non-productive. An earlier analysis of some 600 of the donors applied high-throughput TCR beta sequencing to assess whether each TCR beta V gene segment acted as functional or pseudogenic. A later analysis re-examined previously published TCR beta repertoires from roughly 720 donors and added high-resolution HLA genotyping to investigate patterns of TCR occurrence. Every repertoire in the discovery cohort had been generated on one and the same sequencing platform. Typing coverage differed by locus: A, B, C, DRB1 and DQB1 were typed in roughly 629-640 donors, DQA1 in 522, DPA1 in 600 to 610, and DPB1 in 450 to 490. Several DR-DQ haplotypes were treated as single units for association and clustering because of strong linkage in the cohort. Roughly 320 gigabases of sequencing data and approximately 92 million unique TCR sequences made up an early release that covered roughly 670 HLA-typed donors.

CDR1 WNHNN and CDR2 SYGVQD were looked up in the germline V gene (reference sequence). The CDR3 numbers 16 residues from cysteine through phenylalanine. Just the 48-base CDR3 DNA is kept, in frame starting at base 1. Trimming leaves V shorter by 9 bases and J shorter by 2 bases, with the junction holding 15 bases beyond the gene matches. In total, fewer than 750 healthy bone marrow donors made up the cohort. All cohort members were sampled while nominally healthy, although unrecorded immune exposures were likely present. The donor was CMV seropositive and was included in the group of 250 to 300 seropositive cohort members. A peripheral blood sample was collected from each donor, and TCR beta sequencing was performed on peripheral blood mononuclear cells. The Qiagen DNeasy Blood Extraction Kit was used to extract genomic DNA from the blood cell samples. Concerning this clone: This receptor's antigen is unknown. The sample holds no much larger clone one base away, and base qualities are not on file.

Summary of the overall study and its limitations: When HLA alleles, especially DR and DQ, strongly co-occurred, TCR associations were difficult to assign to individual alleles. In an earlier analysis of 587 of the donors, most TCR beta V segments appeared in productive rearrangements about 90% or about 30% of the time, broadly matching IMGT annotations. A further reported finding was that TCR beta sequences accurately predicted the HLA-A and HLA-B alleles for most subjects in the first cohort. According to a later analysis, parvovirus B19, influenza, CMV and Epstein-Barr virus appeared linked to several top co-occurrence clusters. In vitro tests confirmed that three of the cytomegalovirus-associated TCR beta chains recognize cytomegalovirus antigens. The classifier was reported to diagnose cytomegalovirus status with high specificity and sensitivity in both the original cohort and the validation cohort. In a later genetic analysis, a missense DCLRE1C variant was associated with V-gene and J-gene trimming of TCR beta chains, and the association was replicated in an independent cohort. A later analysis found that TCR association rates varied across HLA loci, with DRB1 alleles showing the most associated TCRs and HLA-C alleles the fewest. Only TCR beta chains were sequenced in this cohort, and the absence of alpha or paired-chain data limited detectable features. According to a later analysis, most CMV-associated TCR beta chains appeared to be HLA-restricted, and the HLA associations seemed to be driven largely by CMV exposure. HLA typing was unavailable for some donors at each locus, so association tests used only the typed subset. Linkage disequilibrium might explain the correlated functional status among segregating V segments, but an unknown experimental factor could not be excluded. The earlier analysis of a few hundred of the donors excluded approximately 17 rarely observed V segments, including chromosome 9 orphons, because counts were too low. Roughly uniform sequencing depth across donors was assumed in presence/absence analyses, although this assumption may not hold. In a later analysis, some 18,000 TCR beta sequences were associated with specific HLA alleles at a false discovery rate of 0.05. Compared with equally common non-associated chains, HLA-associated TCR beta chains in a later analysis were more clonally expanded and had lower generation probabilities. According to a later genetic analysis, donors in an Asian-associated ancestry cluster had fewer N-insertions in productive TCRs than the roughly 660-donor mean. Most TCR sequences were observed very rarely across donors, whereas some public TCRs were present in many individuals. The study listed approximately 150 TCR beta chains as associated with cytomegalovirus. A group of highly shared sequence variants was considered likely to be a technical artifact of the sequencing pipeline. For the cohort, immune exposure information was limited to CMV serostatus. It was suggested by the authors that the approach could potentially be generalized to other disease states and immunological phenotypes. Because the 87-base-pair reads could not distinguish some IMGT-functional V segments, including TRBV6-2 and TRBV6-3, those segments were excluded.

Receptor libraries were prepared by the immunoSEQ multiplex PCR assay. For the multiplex PCR, a mixture combining 60 forward primers for TCR Vbeta segments and 13 reverse primers for TCR Jbeta segments was used. A multiplex PCR assay on genomic DNA amplified the CDR3 region of rearranged TCR beta genes. Amplified TCR beta libraries were sequenced as 87-base-pair reads on the Illumina HiSeq System. The paper's processing steps were these. A later analysis counted 75 million to 100 million unique TCR beta chains across the 650 to 800 repertoires, and roughly 9.9 million of these chains were shared by at least two donors. Raw reads were error-corrected and collapsed into unique sequences by a nearest-neighbor algorithm in which closely related sequences were merged to remove PCR and sequencing errors. To assign V, D and J gene segments, CDR3 sequences were aligned to IMGT reference sequences. For a sequence to be retained, at least a six-nucleotide match to both a V gene segment and a J gene segment was required. Rearrangements were classified as productive when the CDR3 lacked stop codons and remained in frame with V and J, and all other rearrangements were classified as non-productive. CDR3 was defined according to IMGT convention as the region running from the second conserved V-encoded cysteine to the conserved J-encoded phenylalanine. Sequences without an unambiguous match to a single V gene segment were excluded from the earlier analysis of 450 to 750 of the donors. An earlier analysis of 450 to 650 of the donors called V segments functional above 56.7% productive rearrangements and segregating when the between-donor standard deviation exceeded 5%. To diagnose cytomegalovirus status from the catalog of TCR beta chain sequences, a statistical classification framework was built. In a later analysis, TCR nucleotide sequences were compared against IMGT/GENE-DB human TR gene sequences so that V and J genes could be assigned. Using the TCRdist pipeline, a later analysis assigned CDR3 sequences along with most-parsimonious VDJ recombination scenarios. In a later analysis, every TCR beta chain was defined by the combination of its CDR3 amino acid sequence and its V-gene family, and reads without a unique V-gene family were dropped. A later analysis removed several hundred highly shared, low-generation-probability nucleotide sequences to deal with suspected cross-contamination and a sequencing artifact. For each public chain, a later analysis derived a clonal expansion index from normalized ranks of inferred template counts within each repertoire. In a later analysis, generation probabilities were computed using a VDJ recombination model fitted to out-of-frame rearrangements, and the results were checked against IGoR. Hypergeometric tests were used in a later analysis to score TCR-TCR, TCR-HLA and TCR-CMV co-occurrence, with a repertoire-size bias correction applied to the TCR pairs. False discovery rates were estimated in a later analysis by permuting HLA or CMV assignments 20 times. In a later analysis, co-occurring TCRs were grouped using DBSCAN, and TCRdist sequence similarity was added for clustering within HLA-allele-positive subsets. For co-occurrence clustering, repertoires with fewer than 30,000 or more than 120,000 public chains were excluded, along with roughly 5 repertoires with anomalous nucleotide sharing. TCRdb took this table from immuneACCESS and kept in-frame rearrangements with V and J called. Such tables lack part of the clones; where checked against another copy, unresolved V genes explain under half of the gap, and the rest is unexplained. V and J calls and clone size come straight from that table; D and trimming were deduced from the DNA. The sample contains about 120,000 clones, 70% to 85% of them found a single time. In total, the top ten clones hold approximately 10% of the sample.

This TCR came from a woman between 45 and 60 years old in good health and CMV-seropositive. The sequenced sample was PBMCs. The V and J genes are TRBV10-1 and TRBJ2-5, and 7 bases in between align with TRBD1. CDR3 protein: CAREGEKQGRQETQYF. The nucleotide sequence is TGCGCCAGAGAGGGTGAAAAACAGGGGCGGCAAGAGACCCAGTACTTC.